The T cell receptor beta chain under discussion was sequenced for a study of regulatory T cells in long-lasting Graves disease. The CDR3 runs to 17 residues. V gave up 4 bases and J gave up 2 bases; unmatched junction bases: 13. Arm-PCR of CDR3 regions with iRepertoire HTBI primers generated TCR beta libraries. TCRdb re-called the multiplex PCR reads through MiXCR, storing one row per CDR3 protein. The sample holds around 460,000 distinct CDR3 sequences, 20% to 25% seen once. Study observations and caveats: The study found TRBV28, TRBJ1-2 and TRBJ2-5 favored in persistent disease. No thyroid tissue was studied; the work used peripheral blood only.

Time point in this sample: persistent/refractory GD, antithyroid drugs over 5 years with positive TRAb. PBMCs were the source of the RNA used for TCR sequencing. Graves' disease diagnosis relied on American Thyroid Association guidelines. As a group, patients came from one endocrinology department in Xi'an, China. This clonotype was seen only a few times. Its antigen is not known. This chain joins TRBV12-3 or TRBV12-4 and TRBJ1-1, with 7 bases fitting TRBD1. Specimen: peripheral blood mononuclear cells (PBMCs), collected when the disease was refractory, from a patient treated with antithyroid drugs. The source is a female donor with Graves disease. CDR3: CASSSPRDSIFNTEAFF. CDR3 DNA: TGTGCCAGCAGTTCCCCCCGGGACAGCATATTTAACACTGAAGCTTTCTTT.